Below, 2 T cell receptor beta chains from the same sample are listed, as sequenced in a study of OX40 agonist ivuxolimab in advanced cancers. Only in-frame clones appear in the TCRdb table, and some are missing; sequencing was by immunoSEQ multiplex PCR. The data show 70,000 to 95,000 clones, around four fifths seen once. This material consisted of CD4+ or CD8+ T cells sorted from blood, taken in a trial of the OX40 agonist ivuxolimab. The receptors shown here come from an adult with an advanced solid tumor such as melanoma, head and neck, liver or kidney cancer.

The rearrangement uses TRBV5-5 and TRBJ1-1, with D hard to call. The CDR3 runs 14 residues. V was shortened by 3 bases and J by 0 bases, with 9 bases between the two germline ends. Looked up from germline, CDR1 is SGHKS and CDR2 is YYEKEE (reference sequence). In nucleotides, the CDR3 is TGTGCCAGCAGCTCAGGTACTTTGAACACTGAAGCTTTCTTT. It yields the protein CASSSGTLNTEAFF.

The gene calls are TRBV5-6 and TRBJ2-2; the D is unclear. V lost 2 bases to trimming and J lost 7 bases, with 18 bases between them. Germline values: CDR1 SGHDT, CDR2 YYEEEE. The CDR3 sequence is 16 residues long. The DNA for the CDR3 is TGTGCCAGCAGCTTACGAACCCCTCGATACCGCGGGGAGCTGTTTTTT. Its translation is CASSLRTPRYRGELFF.